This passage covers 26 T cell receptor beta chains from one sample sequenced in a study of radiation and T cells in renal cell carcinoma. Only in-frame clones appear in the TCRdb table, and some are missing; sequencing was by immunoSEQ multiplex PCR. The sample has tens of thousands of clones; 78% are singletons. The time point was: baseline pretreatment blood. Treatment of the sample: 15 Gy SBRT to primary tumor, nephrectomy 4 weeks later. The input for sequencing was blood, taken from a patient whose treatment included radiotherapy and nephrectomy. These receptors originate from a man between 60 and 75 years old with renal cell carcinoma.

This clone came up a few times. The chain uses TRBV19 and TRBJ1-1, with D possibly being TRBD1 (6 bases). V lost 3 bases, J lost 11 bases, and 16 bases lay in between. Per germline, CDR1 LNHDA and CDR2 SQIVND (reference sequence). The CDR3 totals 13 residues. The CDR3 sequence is CASSIRAGVVAFF. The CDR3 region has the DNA TGTGCCAGTAGTATTCGGGCAGGGGTCGTCGCTTTCTTT. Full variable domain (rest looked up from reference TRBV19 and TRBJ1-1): DGGITQSPKYLFRKEGQNVTLSCEQNLNHDAMYWYRQDPGQGLRLIYYSQIVNDFQKGDIAEGYSVSREKKESFPLTVTSAQKNPTAFYLCASSIRAGVVAFFGQGTRLTVV.

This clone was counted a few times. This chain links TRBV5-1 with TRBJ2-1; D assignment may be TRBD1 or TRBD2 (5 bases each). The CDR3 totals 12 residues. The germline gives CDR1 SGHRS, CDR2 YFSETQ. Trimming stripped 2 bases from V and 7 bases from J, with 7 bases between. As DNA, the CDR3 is TGCGCCAGCAGCTTTTGGGGGAATGAGCAGTTCTTC. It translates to CASSFWGNEQFF.

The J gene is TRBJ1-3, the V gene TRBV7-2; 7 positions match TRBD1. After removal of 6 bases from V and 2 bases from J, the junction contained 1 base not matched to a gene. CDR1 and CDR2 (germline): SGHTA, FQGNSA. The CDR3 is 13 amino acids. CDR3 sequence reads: CASSRGPGNTIYF. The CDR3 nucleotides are TGTGCCAGCAGTAGGGGGCCTGGAAACACCATATATTTT.

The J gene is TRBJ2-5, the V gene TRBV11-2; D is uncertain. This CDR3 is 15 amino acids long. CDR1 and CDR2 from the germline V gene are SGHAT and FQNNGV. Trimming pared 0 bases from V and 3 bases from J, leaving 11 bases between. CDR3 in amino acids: CASSLDLWGEETQYF. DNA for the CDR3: TGTGCCAGCAGCTTAGATTTATGGGGTGAAGAGACCCAGTACTTC.

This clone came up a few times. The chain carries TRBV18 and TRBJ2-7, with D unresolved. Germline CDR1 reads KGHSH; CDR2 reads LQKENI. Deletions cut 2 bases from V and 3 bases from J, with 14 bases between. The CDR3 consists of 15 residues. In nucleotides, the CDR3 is TGTGCCAGCTCACCAGGCAGCCCAACCGTCTACGAGCAGTACTTC. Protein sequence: CASSPGSPTVYEQYF.

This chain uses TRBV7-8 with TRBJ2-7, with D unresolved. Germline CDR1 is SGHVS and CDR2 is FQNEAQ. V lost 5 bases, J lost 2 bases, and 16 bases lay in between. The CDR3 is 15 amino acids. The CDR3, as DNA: TGTGCCAGCAGCCCTTGGTCCTCGGAAACCTACGAGCAGTACTTC. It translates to CASSPWSSETYEQYF.

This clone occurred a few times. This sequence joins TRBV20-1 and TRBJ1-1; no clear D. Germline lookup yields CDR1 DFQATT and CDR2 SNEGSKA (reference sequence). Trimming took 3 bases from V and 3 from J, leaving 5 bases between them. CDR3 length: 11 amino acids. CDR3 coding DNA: TGCAGTGCTAGTCGAGACACTGAAGCTTTCTTT. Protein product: CSASRDTEAFF.

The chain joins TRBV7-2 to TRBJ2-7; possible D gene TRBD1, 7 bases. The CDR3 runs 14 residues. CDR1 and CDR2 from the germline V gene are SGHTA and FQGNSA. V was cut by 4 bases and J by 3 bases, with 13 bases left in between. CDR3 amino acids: CASSSNQGGYEQYF. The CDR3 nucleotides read TGTGCCAGCAGCTCCAACCAGGGGGGCTACGAGCAGTACTTC.

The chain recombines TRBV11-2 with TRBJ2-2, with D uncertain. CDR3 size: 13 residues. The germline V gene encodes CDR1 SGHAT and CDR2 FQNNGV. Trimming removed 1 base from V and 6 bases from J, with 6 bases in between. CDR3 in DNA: TGTGCCAGCAGCTTAGTGATCGCCGGGGAGCTGTTTTTT. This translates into CASSLVIAGELFF.

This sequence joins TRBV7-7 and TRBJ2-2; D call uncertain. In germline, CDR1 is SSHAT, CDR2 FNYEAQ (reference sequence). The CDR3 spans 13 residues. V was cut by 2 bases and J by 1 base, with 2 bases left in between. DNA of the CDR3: TGTGCCAGCAGCTTAAAGAACACCGGGGAGCTGTTTTTT. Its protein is CASSLKNTGELFF.

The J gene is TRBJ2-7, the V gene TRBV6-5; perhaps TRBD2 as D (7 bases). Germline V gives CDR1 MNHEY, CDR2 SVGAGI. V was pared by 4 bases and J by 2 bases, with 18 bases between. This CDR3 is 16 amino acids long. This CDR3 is CASSSRGGFLAYEQYF. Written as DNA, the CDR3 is TGTGCCAGCAGTTCGAGGGGGGGTTTCTTGGCCTACGAGCAGTACTTC.

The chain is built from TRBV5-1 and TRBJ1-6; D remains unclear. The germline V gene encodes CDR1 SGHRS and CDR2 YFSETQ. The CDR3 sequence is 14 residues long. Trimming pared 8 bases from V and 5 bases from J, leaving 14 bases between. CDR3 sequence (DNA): TGCGCCAGGTCAGCGACATCGAATAATTCACCCCTCCACTTT. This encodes CARSATSNNSPLHF.

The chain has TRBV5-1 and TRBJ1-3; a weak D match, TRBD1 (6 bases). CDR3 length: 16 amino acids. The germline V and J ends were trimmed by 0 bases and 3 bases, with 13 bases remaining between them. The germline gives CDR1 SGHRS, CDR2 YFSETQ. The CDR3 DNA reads TGCGCCAGCAGCTTGGACCCACAGGGTTTTGGAAACACCATATATTTT. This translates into CASSLDPQGFGNTIYF. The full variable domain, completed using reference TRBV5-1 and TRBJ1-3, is KAGVTQTPRYLIKTRGQQVTLSCSPISGHRSVSWYQQTPGQGLQFLFEYFSETQRNKGNFPGRFSGRQFSNSRSEMNVSTLELGDSALYLCASSLDPQGFGNTIYFGEGSWLTVV.

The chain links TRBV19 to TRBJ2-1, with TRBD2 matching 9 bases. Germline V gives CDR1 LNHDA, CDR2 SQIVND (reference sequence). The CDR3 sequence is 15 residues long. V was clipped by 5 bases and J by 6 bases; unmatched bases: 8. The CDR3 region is CASSLIAGARNEQFF. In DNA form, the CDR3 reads TGTGCCAGTAGTCTCATAGCGGGAGCCCGCAATGAGCAGTTCTTC.

In DNA, the CDR3 is TGTGCCAGCAGCGTCCGACCTGGGGTGGATACGCAGTATTTT. Encoded protein: CASSVRPGVDTQYF. This chain connects TRBV9 to TRBJ2-3; D is unclear. Germline V gives CDR1 SGDLS, CDR2 YYNGEE. The CDR3 runs 14 residues. V gave up 2 bases and J gave up 6 bases, with 13 bases separating them.

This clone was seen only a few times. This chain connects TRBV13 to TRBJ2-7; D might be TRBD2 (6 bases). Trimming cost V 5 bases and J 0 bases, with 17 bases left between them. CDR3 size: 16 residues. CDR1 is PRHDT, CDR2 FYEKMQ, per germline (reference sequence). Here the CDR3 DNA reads TGTGCCAGCAGCGAGCGCGGGACCTTTAGCTCCTACGAGCAGTACTTC. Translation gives CASSERGTFSSYEQYF.

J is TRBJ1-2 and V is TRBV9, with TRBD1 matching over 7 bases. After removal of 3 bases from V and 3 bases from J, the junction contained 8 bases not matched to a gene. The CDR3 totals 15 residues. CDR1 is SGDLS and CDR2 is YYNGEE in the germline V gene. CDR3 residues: CASSAPDRVDYGYTF. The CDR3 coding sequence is TGTGCCAGCAGCGCGCCCGACAGGGTAGACTATGGCTACACCTTC. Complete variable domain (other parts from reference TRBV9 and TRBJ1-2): DSGVTQTPKHLITATGQRVTLRCSPRSGDLSVYWYQQSLDQGLQFLIQYYNGEERAKGNILERFSAQQFPDLHSELNLSSLELGDSALYFCASSAPDRVDYGYTFGSGTRLTVV.

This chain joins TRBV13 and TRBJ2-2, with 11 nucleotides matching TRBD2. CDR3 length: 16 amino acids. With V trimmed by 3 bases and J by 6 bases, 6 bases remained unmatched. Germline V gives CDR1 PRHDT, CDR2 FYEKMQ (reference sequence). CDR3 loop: CASSLGGLAVAGELFF. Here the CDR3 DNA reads TGTGCCAGCAGCTTGGGGGGACTAGCGGTCGCCGGGGAGCTGTTTTTT.

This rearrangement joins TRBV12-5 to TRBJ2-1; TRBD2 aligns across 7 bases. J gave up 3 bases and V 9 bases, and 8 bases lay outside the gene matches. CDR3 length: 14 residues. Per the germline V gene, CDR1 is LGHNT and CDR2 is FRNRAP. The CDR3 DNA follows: TGTGCTAGCTTGCGGGGGAGCCTCTACAATGAGCAGTTCTTC. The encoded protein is CASLRGSLYNEQFF.

The CDR3 DNA sequence: TGTGCCATCAGTGGGGAAGGGAGTCCTTTTGGCTACACCTTC. It codes for CAISGEGSPFGYTF. This chain joins TRBV10-3 and TRBJ1-2; no clear D gene. This CDR3 is built from 14 residues. CDR1 ENHRY and CDR2 SYGVKD come from the germline V gene. V was trimmed by 4 bases and J by 7 bases, leaving 16 bases between them.

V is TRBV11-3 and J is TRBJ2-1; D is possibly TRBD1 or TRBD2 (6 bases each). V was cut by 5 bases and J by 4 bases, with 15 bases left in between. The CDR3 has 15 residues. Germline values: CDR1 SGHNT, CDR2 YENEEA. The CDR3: CASSTGGGTYNEQFF. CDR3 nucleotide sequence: TGTGCCAGCAGCACCGGGGGCGGGACTTACAATGAGCAGTTCTTC.

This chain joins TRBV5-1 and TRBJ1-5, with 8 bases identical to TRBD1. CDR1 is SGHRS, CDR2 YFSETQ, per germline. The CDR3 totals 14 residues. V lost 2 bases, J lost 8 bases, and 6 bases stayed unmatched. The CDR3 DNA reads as TGCGCCAGCAGCTTCGGACAGGGTGGGGAGCCCCAGCATTTT. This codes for CASSFGQGGEPQHF.

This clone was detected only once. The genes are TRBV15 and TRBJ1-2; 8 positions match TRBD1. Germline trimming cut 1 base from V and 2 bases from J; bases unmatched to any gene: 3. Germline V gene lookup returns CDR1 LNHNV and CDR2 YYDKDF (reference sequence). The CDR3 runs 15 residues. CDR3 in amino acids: CATSRGTGWNYGYTF. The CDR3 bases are TGTGCCACCAGCAGAGGGACAGGGTGGAACTATGGCTACACCTTC.

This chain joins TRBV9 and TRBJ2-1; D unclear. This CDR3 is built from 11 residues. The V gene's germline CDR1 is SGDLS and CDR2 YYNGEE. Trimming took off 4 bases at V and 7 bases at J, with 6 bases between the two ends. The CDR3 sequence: CASSQYNEQFF. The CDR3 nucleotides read TGTGCCAGCAGCCAATATAATGAGCAGTTCTTC.

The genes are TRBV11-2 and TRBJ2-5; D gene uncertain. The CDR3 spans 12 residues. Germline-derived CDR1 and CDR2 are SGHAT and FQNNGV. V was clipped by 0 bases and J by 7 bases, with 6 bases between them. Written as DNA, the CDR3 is TGTGCCAGCAGCTTAGATTGGGTGACCCAGTACTTC. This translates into CASSLDWVTQYF.

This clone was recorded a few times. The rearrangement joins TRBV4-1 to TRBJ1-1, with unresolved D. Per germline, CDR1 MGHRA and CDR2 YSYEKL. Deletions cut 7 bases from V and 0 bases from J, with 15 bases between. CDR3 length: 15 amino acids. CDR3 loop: CASTLFEGLNTEAFF. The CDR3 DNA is TGCGCCAGCACCCTATTCGAGGGATTGAACACTGAAGCTTTCTTT.